The 27 T cell receptor beta chains below all came from one sample that was sequenced in a study of T-cell reconstitution after alpha-beta-depleted transplantation in children. Unique molecular identifiers were incorporated when the TCRbeta library was constructed. TCRdb reprocessed the PCR reads with MiXCR, giving one entry per CDR3 protein. The sample has about 600,000 distinct CDR3 sequences; roughly 24% are singletons. The sample was PBMCs, mostly from graft donor cells, taken 360 days after TCRalphabeta/CD19-depleted stem cell transplant. The receptors derive from a boy less than two years old who had a stem cell transplant for acute myeloid leukemia, so the T cells may come from the graft donor.

This clonotype was seen ten or more times. V and J are TRBV12-5 and TRBJ2-3; D ambiguous. Germline CDR1 and CDR2: LGHNT and FRNRAP. The ends were cut back, 4 bases at V and 5 bases at J, with 19 bases in the middle. CDR3 length: 16 residues. The CDR3 nucleotides are TGTGCTAGTGGTTCGATCCGGATTGGGAACGGAGATACGCAGTATTTT. Translated, it gives CASGSIRIGNGDTQYF.

V is TRBV4-3 and J is TRBJ2-2; D unresolved. V lost 1 base and J lost 6, with 9 bases in between. This CDR3 is built from 14 residues. The V gene's germline CDR1 is LGHNA and CDR2 YSLEER. The CDR3 DNA sequence: TGCGCCAGCAGCCAAGTTCGGAAGTCCGGGGAGCTGTTTTTT. This gives the protein CASSQVRKSGELFF.

Only a few counts were recorded for this clonotype. This chain uses TRBV15 with TRBJ2-3; unclear D gene. The CDR3 has 15 amino acids. Germline assignment: CDR1 LNHNV and CDR2 YYDKDF (reference sequence). The germline V and J ends were trimmed by 1 base and 4 bases, with 12 bases remaining between them. The CDR3, as DNA: TGTGCCACCAGCAGAGCTACGGGTTCTTCAGATACGCAGTATTTT. Protein: CATSRATGSSDTQYF.

The genes are TRBV20-1 and TRBJ1-2; D might be TRBD1 (6 bases). The CDR3 loop spans 12 amino acids. From germline, CDR1 is DFQATT and CDR2 SNEGSKA (reference sequence). The CDR3 DNA follows: TGCAGGGAGGGGGGGAAAGCCTCTGGCTACACCTTC. Its protein is CREGGKASGYTF.

CDR3 bases: TGTGCCAGCAGTTCGCCAGGGGGCTGGTATTATGGCTACACCTTC. This sequence encodes CASSSPGGWYYGYTF. The rearrangement uses TRBV28 and TRBJ1-2; 8 nucleotides line up with TRBD1. CDR1 is MDHEN and CDR2 is SYDVKM in the germline V gene. With V trimmed by 4 bases and J by 5 bases, 9 bases remained unmatched. There are 15 residues in the CDR3.

The table lists this clonotype with many counts. This chain connects TRBV12-3 or TRBV12-4 to TRBJ1-3; no clear D gene. Trimming removed 3 bases from V and 0 bases from J, with 9 bases in between. The CDR3 has 15 residues. The CDR3 sequence is CASSFAASSGNTIYF. The CDR3 nucleotides are TGTGCCAGCAGTTTCGCGGCGTCCTCTGGAAACACCATATATTTT.

This clonotype came up a few times. The chain is built from TRBV2 and TRBJ2-1; D unclear. From germline, CDR1 is SNHLY and CDR2 FYNNEI. CDR3 length: 10 residues. Between the trimmed V and J ends, which lost 7 bases and 8 bases, there was a span of 6 bases. CDR3 sequence: CASILDEQFF. The CDR3, as DNA: TGTGCCAGCATCCTAGATGAGCAGTTCTTC.

The table lists this clonotype with a few counts. The chain is built from TRBV20-1 and TRBJ1-2; no firm D call. Germline CDR1 reads DFQATT; CDR2 reads SNEGSKA (reference sequence). V shed 2 bases and J shed 6 bases, with 7 bases lying between them. The CDR3 consists of 11 residues. The CDR3 DNA reads as TGCAGTGCTAGATTCCGGGATGGCTACACCTTC. Protein: CSARFRDGYTF.

This clonotype was detected a few times. The chain combines TRBV7-9 with TRBJ1-6, with TRBD1 matching over 7 bases. Germline CDR1 is SEHNR and CDR2 is FQNEAQ (reference sequence). Trimming removed 5 bases from V and 0 bases from J; junction bases left unmatched: 7. This CDR3 spans 17 amino acids. The CDR3 is CASSPGGGSSYNSPLHF. The CDR3 nucleotides are TGTGCCAGCAGCCCAGGGGGGGGAAGCTCCTATAATTCACCCCTCCACTTT.

This clonotype was picked up many times. This rearrangement joins TRBV20-1 to TRBJ2-7; D might be TRBD1 (6 bases). The CDR3 loop spans 13 amino acids. Looked up from germline, CDR1 is DFQATT and CDR2 is SNEGSKA (reference sequence). Trimming left V 6 bases short and J 0 bases short, with 12 bases between. The chain's CDR3 is CSAVTGPSYEQYF. CDR3 nucleotides: TGCAGTGCGGTAACAGGGCCCTCCTACGAGCAGTACTTC.

The chain recombines TRBV6-5 with TRBJ2-5, with D hard to call. The CDR3 loop spans 12 amino acids. Per germline, CDR1 MNHEY and CDR2 SVGAGI. V gave up 4 bases and J gave up 13 bases, with 16 bases separating them. The CDR3, as DNA: TGTGCCAGCAGTTCGGACGACTTACGAAGGTACTTC. Translated, it gives CASSSDDLRRYF.

This clonotype was seen many times. The chain recombines TRBV5-1 with TRBJ2-1, with D perhaps assigned TRBD1 or TRBD2 (5 bases each). Trimming removed 4 bases at V and 15 bases at J, with 17 bases between. Germline assignment: CDR1 SGHRS and CDR2 YFSETQ. CDR3 length equals 12 residues. The CDR3 coding sequence is TGCGCCAGCAGCCTAAACCGGGACCCGGCGTTCTTC. Amino acid sequence: CASSLNRDPAFF.

This clonotype has ten or more counts. This chain joins TRBV6-5 and TRBJ2-5; possibly TRBD1 for D (5 bases). The germline V gene has CDR1 MNHEY and CDR2 SVGAGI. The CDR3 loop spans 14 amino acids. The V and J ends lost 6 bases and 0 bases respectively, with 11 bases between them. CDR3 nucleotides: TGTGCCAGCAGACTCGACAGCTACCAAGAGACCCAGTACTTC. Translated, it gives CASRLDSYQETQYF.

This clonotype was recorded many times. The chain has TRBV7-2 and TRBJ2-2; TRBD1 might be the D (6 bases). The CDR3 has 14 residues. From germline, CDR1 is SGHTA and CDR2 FQGNSA. Between the trimmed V and J ends, which lost 4 bases and 6 bases, there was a span of 12 bases. The DNA for the CDR3 is TGTGCCAGCAGCTCACCACAGGGATCCGGGGAGCTGTTTTTT. Translating gives CASSSPQGSGELFF. Full variable domain (rest looked up from reference TRBV7-2 and TRBJ2-2): GAGVSQSPSNKVTEKGKDVELRCDPISGHTALYWYRQSLGQGLEFLIYFQGNSAPDKSGLPSDRFSAERTGGSVSTLTIQRTQQEDSAVYLCASSSPQGSGELFFGEGSRLTVL.

Many counts were recorded for this clonotype. The rearrangement links TRBV12-3 or TRBV12-4 to TRBJ2-5; no clear D gene. The CDR3 extends over 13 amino acids. Trimming took 7 bases from V and 2 from J, leaving 11 bases between them. The CDR3 DNA sequence: TGTGCCAGCACGATAGGGATACAAGAGACCCAGTACTTC. It translates to CASTIGIQETQYF.

V usage is TRBV18 and J usage is TRBJ2-2; a possible D gene is TRBD2 (6 bases). Germline V CDR1 and CDR2: KGHSH, LQKENI. This CDR3 has 15 amino acids. V gave up 6 bases and J gave up 2 bases, with 13 bases separating them. Written as DNA, the CDR3 is TGTGCCAGCTCGCGGGGCCTAGATAACACCGGGGAGCTGTTTTTT. It codes for CASSRGLDNTGELFF.

The genes are TRBV7-8 and TRBJ2-7, with TRBD1 as a possible D gene (5 bases). Trimming took 5 bases from V and 2 from J, leaving 13 bases between them. The CDR3 length is 14 residues. Germline loops: CDR1 SGHVS, CDR2 FQNEAQ. CDR3: CASSTYRSPYEQYV. The CDR3 nucleotides read TGTGCCAGCAGCACATACAGGAGCCCCTACGAGCAGTACGTC.

This clonotype turned up a few times. J is TRBJ1-4 and V is TRBV10-3; possibly TRBD1 for D (5 bases). The CDR3 length is 13 residues. Trimming took off 5 bases at V and 2 bases at J, with 6 bases between the two ends. Germline CDR1 reads ENHRY; CDR2 reads SYGVKD. The CDR3: CAISRGTNEKLFF. The CDR3 nucleotides are TGTGCCATCAGTCGGGGGACTAATGAAAAACTGTTTTTT.

This clonotype has just a few counts. This chain joins TRBV6-2 or TRBV6-3 and TRBJ2-1, with D possibly TRBD1 on 6 matching bases. This CDR3 is built from 13 residues. The germline V and J ends were trimmed by 8 bases and 4 bases, with 12 bases remaining between them. The germline V gene has CDR1 MNHEY and CDR2 SVGEGT. CDR3 protein: CASGGAWYNEQFF. The CDR3 nucleotides read TGTGCCAGCGGGGGCGCGTGGTACAATGAGCAGTTCTTC.

The genes are TRBV7-2 and TRBJ2-3; a possible D gene is TRBD2 (6 bases). CDR3 length: 15 amino acids. Germline assignment: CDR1 SGHTA and CDR2 FQGNSA. V was trimmed by 1 base and J by 0 bases, leaving 8 bases between them. The DNA of the CDR3 is TGTGCCAGCAGCTTAGGCGGGGTTAGCACAGATACGCAGTATTTT. Protein sequence: CASSLGGVSTDTQYF.

This clonotype occurred a few times. The V gene is TRBV7-2, the J gene TRBJ2-3, with 7 bases lining up with TRBD2. V gave up 3 bases and J gave up 0 bases; unmatched junction bases: 6. The CDR3 contains 16 residues. Germline V gives CDR1 SGHTA, CDR2 FQGNSA. The DNA of the CDR3 is TGTGCCAGCAGCTTCTTGAGCGGGATAAGCACAGATACGCAGTATTTT. Translated: CASSFLSGISTDTQYF.

Of note for this clonotype: One end of the junction fails to match germline, which may point to a read error. V is TRBV6-5 and J is TRBJ1-1; 8 bases agree with TRBD1. This CDR3 contains 15 residues. In germline, CDR1 is MNHEY, CDR2 SVGAGI. The CDR3 spells CASSYSSPTGERIIF. For the CDR3, the DNA is TGTGCCAGCAGTTACTCCTCCCCGACAGGGGAAAGGATCATCTTT.

This clonotype was detected only a few times. J is TRBJ2-1 and V is TRBV20-1; the match to TRBD2 covers 12 bases. J was trimmed by 8 bases and V by 1 base; bases with no gene match: 6. The CDR3 has 15 amino acids. Germline V gene sequence: CDR1 DFQATT, CDR2 SNEGSKA (reference sequence). In DNA form, the CDR3 reads TGCAGTGCTAGAGTAAGGACTAGCGGGGTGGATGAGCAGTTCTTC. It translates to CSARVRTSGVDEQFF.

The CDR3 loop reads CSARDHKGGTGSYNEQFF. The CDR3 DNA reads as TGCAGTGCTAGAGATCACAAAGGGGGGACGGGGTCCTACAATGAGCAGTTCTTC. The chain links TRBV20-1 to TRBJ2-1; D may match TRBD1 or TRBD2 (6 bases each). The germline V gene encodes CDR1 DFQATT and CDR2 SNEGSKA (reference sequence). This CDR3 comprises 18 residues. With 0 bases removed from V and 1 base from J, the gap between germline ends came to 19 bases.

This clonotype was detected a few times. This sequence joins TRBV5-1 and TRBJ1-1, with 7 bases lining up with TRBD1. V dropped 0 bases and J dropped 6; count of bases not matched to a gene: 2. From germline, CDR1 is SGHRS and CDR2 YFSETQ. The CDR3 extends over 13 amino acids. CDR3 DNA sequence: TGCGCCAGCAGCTTGGCCGGGACAGCTGAAGCTTTCTTT. Translation: CASSLAGTAEAFF.

The chain has TRBV20-1 and TRBJ2-7, with D perhaps being TRBD1 or TRBD2 (5 bases each). The CDR3 extends over 13 amino acids. In germline, CDR1 is DFQATT, CDR2 SNEGSKA (reference sequence). Trimming shortened V by 1 base and J by 7 bases, and 14 bases separated the two germline ends. The CDR3 spells CSARAPGWGEQYV. The CDR3, as DNA: TGCAGTGCTAGAGCTCCGGGGTGGGGGGAGCAGTACGTC.

The V and J genes are TRBV4-2 and TRBJ2-5; the D gene is possibly TRBD2 (7 bases). CDR1 is LGHNA and CDR2 is YNFKEQ in the germline V gene. The germline V and J ends were trimmed by 3 bases and 0 bases, with 23 bases remaining between them. There are 19 residues in the CDR3. The CDR3 protein is CASSQRTLRGPLYQETQYF. The CDR3 nucleotides read TGTGCCAGCAGCCAGAGGACCCTGCGGGGGCCATTGTACCAAGAGACCCAGTACTTC.